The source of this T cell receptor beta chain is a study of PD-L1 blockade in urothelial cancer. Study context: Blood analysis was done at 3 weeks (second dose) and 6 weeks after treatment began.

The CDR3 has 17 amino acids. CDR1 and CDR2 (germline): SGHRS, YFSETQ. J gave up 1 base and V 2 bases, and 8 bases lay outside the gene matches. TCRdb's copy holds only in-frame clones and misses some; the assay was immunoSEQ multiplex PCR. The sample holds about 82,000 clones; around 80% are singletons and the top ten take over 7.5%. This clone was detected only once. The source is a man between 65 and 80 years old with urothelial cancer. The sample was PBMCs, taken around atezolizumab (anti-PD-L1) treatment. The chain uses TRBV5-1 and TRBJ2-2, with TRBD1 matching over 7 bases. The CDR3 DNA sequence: TGCGCCAGCAGCTTTTTACACGGGACAGAGAACACCGGGGAGCTGTTTTTT. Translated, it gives CASSFLHGTENTGELFF.